Described below is a single T cell receptor beta chain sequence and its context. Its target is unknown. A single base separates this from a much larger clone, so it may be a read error. The data stem from a study of tumor and adjacent non-tumor tissue in lung cancer. This sample's RNA came from whole unsorted tissue. A modified ARM-PCR protocol with three rounds of nested PCR amplified TCRbeta. TCRdb recomputed calls from the multiplex PCR reads with MiXCR, one row per CDR3 protein. Of tens of thousands of distinct CDR3 sequences listed, about two thirds were seen once; the top ten hold approximately 9.5%. Study results and caveats: Shorter survival was associated with higher TCR diversity in tumors. Tumor repertoires had a smaller top 100 clone share than normal lung. Compared with tumor, normal lung showed significantly lower TCR diversity.

This CDR3 is 15 amino acids long. The germline CDR1 and CDR2 sequences are MDHEN and SYDVKM. The origin of this receptor is a woman in her 40s with non-small cell lung cancer. The gene calls are TRBV28 and TRBJ2-7; a possible D gene is TRBD2 (5 bases). Sequencing used lung tumor tissue. The DNA of the CDR3 is TGTGCCAGCACTTTATCACCCCCCGGACTCTACGAGCAGTACTTC. Encoded protein: CASTLSPPGLYEQYF.